These 31 T cell receptor beta chains were sequenced from one sample in a study of T cell changes during pregnancy in multiple sclerosis. Clones were sequenced by immunoSEQ multiplex PCR, and TCRdb holds only the in-frame ones, with some missing. Here the sample spans 70,000 to 75,000 clones, less than 90% being singletons. The sample consisted of peripheral blood, taken before pregnancy. These receptors were taken from a female donor with multiple sclerosis, enrolled in a pregnancy study.

The chain links TRBV7-8 to TRBJ1-1; D may be TRBD1 (6 bases). Trimming shortened V by 6 bases and J by 3 bases, and 17 bases separated the two germline ends. The CDR3 runs to 15 residues. Germline V CDR1 and CDR2: SGHVS, FQNEAQ. The CDR3 protein is CASRTGTISDTEAFF. The CDR3 DNA reads as TGTGCCAGCAGGACCGGGACAATATCGGACACTGAAGCTTTCTTT.

This clone was detected only a few times. V usage is TRBV4-2 and J usage is TRBJ2-3, with 7 positions matching TRBD1. CDR1 and CDR2 (germline): LGHNA, YNFKEQ. The CDR3 runs to 15 residues. The V segment lost 5 bases and the J segment 2 bases; nucleotides outside the gene matches: 7. The DNA for the CDR3 is TGTGCCAGCAGCTCGGGACAGACTCTCACAGATACGCAGTATTTT. This encodes CASSSGQTLTDTQYF.

This clone was seen only once. The chain uses TRBV5-1 and TRBJ1-2; D is undetermined. The CDR3 is 14 residues long. CDR1 is SGHRS, CDR2 YFSETQ, per germline. Between the trimmed V and J ends, which lost 1 base and 8 bases, there was a span of 15 bases. CDR3 sequence: CASSLRGESYGYTF. The CDR3 DNA reads as TGCGCCAGCAGCTTGCGTGGGGAGTCCTACGGCTACACCTTC. Using reference TRBV5-1 and TRBJ1-2 for the parts outside the CDR3, the full variable domain is KAGVTQTPRYLIKTRGQQVTLSCSPISGHRSVSWYQQTPGQGLQFLFEYFSETQRNKGNFPGRFSGRQFSNSRSEMNVSTLELGDSALYLCASSLRGESYGYTFGSGTRLTVV.

The chain uses TRBV9 and TRBJ2-5, with 12 bases fitting TRBD1. The CDR3 runs to 15 residues. V shed 4 bases, J shed 5 bases, and the junction held 6 bases outside the gene matches. Germline CDR1 reads SGDLS; CDR2 reads YYNGEE. DNA of the CDR3: TGTGCCAGCAGCCCCGGGACAGGGGGCATGGAGACCCAGTACTTC. Translating gives CASSPGTGGMETQYF.

The chain links TRBV7-2 to TRBJ2-5, with 11 bases lining up with TRBD2. V dropped 6 bases and J dropped 0; count of bases not matched to a gene: 6. The V gene's germline CDR1 is SGHTA and CDR2 FQGNSA. This CDR3 is 16 amino acids long. The CDR3 sequence: CASRIGTSGHQETQYF. The DNA of the CDR3 is TGTGCCAGCAGGATAGGGACTAGCGGACACCAAGAGACCCAGTACTTC. Full variable domain (remainder filled in from reference TRBV7-2 and TRBJ2-5): GAGVSQSPSNKVTEKGKDVELRCDPISGHTALYWYRQSLGQGLEFLIYFQGNSAPDKSGLPSDRFSAERTGGSVSTLTIQRTQQEDSAVYLCASRIGTSGHQETQYFGPGTRLLVL.

This chain connects TRBV27 to TRBJ1-3; D gene ambiguous. The germline V and J ends were trimmed by 8 bases and 4 bases, with 18 bases remaining between them. Germline CDR1 is MNHEY and CDR2 is SMNVEV (reference sequence). This CDR3 is 15 amino acids long. The CDR3 region has the DNA TGTGCCAGCTCTGCCGGGAGCTGGTCCGGAAACACCATATATTTT. It specifies CASSAGSWSGNTIYF.

This sequence joins TRBV18 and TRBJ1-3; tentative D call: TRBD1 (5 bases). Germline V lookup: CDR1 KGHSH, CDR2 LQKENI. This CDR3 is 14 amino acids long. Deletions cut 6 bases from V and 4 bases from J, with 13 bases between. In DNA, the CDR3 is TGTGCCAGCTCGGAGGGGATAGACGGAAACACCATATATTTT. This sequence encodes CASSEGIDGNTIYF.

The rearrangement joins TRBV10-2 to TRBJ1-5, with unresolved D. Trimming stripped 3 bases from V and 4 bases from J, with 10 bases between. The CDR3 runs 14 residues. Germline V lookup: CDR1 WSHSY, CDR2 SAAADI. This CDR3 is CASSDPGQNQPQHF. The CDR3, as DNA: TGCGCCAGCAGTGACCCAGGTCAGAATCAGCCCCAGCATTTT.

This clone was observed a few times. The chain recombines TRBV4-2 with TRBJ2-7, with D unresolved. The CDR3 length is 14 residues. V was trimmed by 1 base and J by 0 bases, leaving 7 bases between them. Germline-derived CDR1 and CDR2 are LGHNA and YNFKEQ. CDR3 nucleotides: TGTGCCAGCAGCCAAGGACATAGCTCCTACGAGCAGTACTTC. Residues: CASSQGHSSYEQYF.

This sequence joins TRBV5-1 and TRBJ1-1; D is perhaps TRBD1 (5 bases). The V end lost 1 base, the J end lost 2 bases, and 9 bases lay between the germline ends. CDR1 SGHRS and CDR2 YFSETQ come from the germline V gene. The CDR3 is 14 residues long. CDR3 residues: CASSLMTVNTEAFF. The CDR3 nucleotides are TGCGCCAGCAGCTTGATGACAGTTAACACTGAAGCTTTCTTT. Based on the CDR3 plus reference TRBV5-1 and TRBJ1-1, the full variable domain is KAGVTQTPRYLIKTRGQQVTLSCSPISGHRSVSWYQQTPGQGLQFLFEYFSETQRNKGNFPGRFSGRQFSNSRSEMNVSTLELGDSALYLCASSLMTVNTEAFFGQGTRLTVV.

This clone was counted once. The V call is TRBV25-1, the J call TRBJ1-1; D is undetermined. V lost 4 bases and J lost 5, with 11 bases in between. CDR1 is MGHDK and CDR2 is SYGVNS in the germline V gene. This CDR3 region has 13 residues. The CDR3 reads CASSASTGTEAFF. The CDR3, as DNA: TGTGCCAGCAGTGCCTCGACGGGAACTGAAGCTTTCTTT.

The chain combines TRBV6-5 with TRBJ2-1; TRBD1 agrees at 7 bases. J was trimmed by 9 bases and V by 4 bases; bases with no gene match: 0. This CDR3 contains 11 residues. The germline V gene has CDR1 MNHEY and CDR2 SVGAGI. CDR3 in amino acids: CASSSGGEQFF. CDR3 coding DNA: TGTGCCAGCAGTTCAGGGGGTGAGCAGTTCTTC.

V is TRBV6-1 and J is TRBJ1-2, with 7 bases fitting TRBD1. The V segment lost 4 bases and the J segment 1 base; nucleotides outside the gene matches: 3. The CDR3 totals 14 residues. The germline V gene encodes CDR1 MNHNS and CDR2 SASEGT. The CDR3 DNA follows: TGTGCCAGCAGTGTGGGGACAGATAACTATGGCTACACCTTC. Amino acid sequence: CASSVGTDNYGYTF.

V and J are TRBV27 and TRBJ2-1, with D maybe TRBD2 (6 bases). V was trimmed by 3 bases and J by 3 bases, leaving 12 bases between them. This CDR3 contains 15 residues. The V gene's germline CDR1 is MNHEY and CDR2 SMNVEV (reference sequence). The CDR3: CASSLGGADYNEQFF. The CDR3, as DNA: TGTGCCAGCAGTTTGGGGGGAGCCGACTACAATGAGCAGTTCTTC.

V is TRBV7-2 and J is TRBJ2-1; D is unclear. Trimming took off 3 bases at V and 4 bases at J, with 7 bases between the two ends. The CDR3 runs to 13 residues. Germline loops: CDR1 SGHTA, CDR2 FQGNSA. The CDR3 nucleotides read TGTGCCAGCAGCTTTACAGCTTACAATGAGCAGTTCTTC. Residues: CASSFTAYNEQFF.

This chain uses TRBV6-5 with TRBJ1-1; tentative D call: TRBD1 (6 bases). CDR1 is MNHEY and CDR2 is SVGAGI in the germline V gene. This CDR3 spans 14 amino acids. The V and J ends lost 2 bases and 5 bases respectively, with 12 bases between them. In DNA form, the CDR3 reads TGTGCCAGCAGTTACGAAGCAGGGGAAACTGAAGCTTTCTTT. Translated, it gives CASSYEAGETEAFF.

The J gene is TRBJ2-7, the V gene TRBV27; 8 bases map to TRBD1. Germline-derived CDR1 and CDR2 are MNHEY and SMNVEV (reference sequence). Trimming at V came to 4 bases and at J to 3 bases, leaving 8 bases not matched to a gene. The CDR3 extends over 15 amino acids. CDR3 region: CASSSAGGMGYEQYF. The CDR3 bases are TGTGCCAGCAGTTCCGCAGGGGGCATGGGCTACGAGCAGTACTTC.

This clone is a singleton in its sample. The chain uses TRBV4-1 and TRBJ2-1, with 11 bases fitting TRBD2. The length of the CDR3 is 18 residues. Germline CDR1 reads MGHRA; CDR2 reads YSYEKL. V lost 1 base and J lost 3; bases outside the gene matches: 8. CDR3 in DNA: TGCGCCAGCAGCCAAGGGACTCTACTAGCGGGAGTCTACAATGAGCAGTTCTTC. Translation: CASSQGTLLAGVYNEQFF.

The chain uses TRBV5-1 and TRBJ2-2; 7 nucleotides agree with TRBD1. The J segment lost 2 bases and the V segment lost 4 bases, leaving 5 bases of the junction unmatched. Per germline, CDR1 SGHRS and CDR2 YFSETQ. The CDR3 consists of 15 residues. CDR3 residues: CASSTGTANTGELFF. CDR3 nucleotide sequence: TGCGCCAGCAGCACCGGGACAGCTAACACCGGGGAGCTGTTTTTT.

The rearrangement uses TRBV19 and TRBJ2-1, with 11 positions matching TRBD2. After removal of 7 bases from V and 2 bases from J, the junction contained 4 bases not matched to a gene. Per the germline V gene, CDR1 is LNHDA and CDR2 is SQIVND (reference sequence). The CDR3 sequence is 15 residues long. The CDR3 region is CASNLAGGTYNEQFF. The DNA of the CDR3 is TGTGCCAGTAACCTAGCGGGGGGCACCTACAATGAGCAGTTCTTC.

The rearrangement links TRBV11-2 to TRBJ2-7; 9 bases map to TRBD1. The CDR3 length is 15 residues. Germline CDR1 SGHAT, CDR2 FQNNGV. J was trimmed by 3 bases and V by 4 bases; bases with no gene match: 7. In DNA form, the CDR3 reads TGTGCCAGCAGCTGGAAGGGACAGGGAGTCTACGAGCAGTACTTC. This translates into CASSWKGQGVYEQYF.

The V call is TRBV6-5, the J call TRBJ1-2; 10 nucleotides agree with TRBD1. V shed 5 bases and J 7 bases; nucleotides not matched to a gene: 7. This CDR3 comprises 14 residues. Germline loops: CDR1 MNHEY, CDR2 SVGAGI. CDR3 in amino acids: CASSGQGGGSGYTF. In DNA, the CDR3 is TGTGCCAGCAGTGGACAGGGGGGAGGGTCTGGCTACACCTTC.

The chain links TRBV6-6 to TRBJ1-4, with 11 bases identical to TRBD1. Germline values: CDR1 MNHNY, CDR2 SVGAGI (reference sequence). The CDR3 consists of 15 residues. Germline trimming cut 5 bases from V and 8 bases from J; bases unmatched to any gene: 7. In DNA form, the CDR3 reads TGTGCCAGCAGTACCGGGACAGGGGGGAGCGAAAAACTGTTTTTT. This translates into CASSTGTGGSEKLFF.

The J gene is TRBJ2-7, the V gene TRBV5-1; TRBD1 aligns across 9 bases. The CDR3 sequence is 15 residues long. Germline V gene lookup returns CDR1 SGHRS and CDR2 YFSETQ. Trimming took 4 bases from V and 3 from J; bases not matched to a gene: 8. The CDR3 coding sequence is TGCGCCAGCAGCCCCGGGACAGGGCCAAGCTACGAGCAGTACTTC. This sequence encodes CASSPGTGPSYEQYF.

The chain carries TRBV4-3 and TRBJ1-4, with a possible D match to TRBD1 (5 bases). Trimming pared 4 bases from V and 6 bases from J, leaving 15 bases between. This CDR3 comprises 15 residues. Germline V gene lookup returns CDR1 LGHNA and CDR2 YSLEER. DNA of the CDR3: TGCGCCAGCAGCCGGGGGGGAGGGGAGGATGAAAAACTGTTTTTT. Translating gives CASSRGGGEDEKLFF.

This clone has more than one count but fewer than ten. In nucleotides, the CDR3 is TGTGCCAGCAGTTACGGGCTTCAAGGGAGGCCCTATGGCTACACCTTC. Its protein is CASSYGLQGRPYGYTF. V and J are TRBV6-5 and TRBJ1-2; the D is unclear. CDR1 and CDR2 (germline): MNHEY, SVGAGI. Trimming took off 2 bases at V and 4 bases at J, with 17 bases between the two ends. The CDR3 is 16 amino acids.

V is TRBV9 and J is TRBJ1-4, with D unresolved. From germline, CDR1 is SGDLS and CDR2 YYNGEE. Trimming cost V 4 bases and J 5 bases, with 15 bases left between them. This CDR3 comprises 15 residues. The CDR3 loop reads CASSPNVRRNEKLFF. The CDR3 DNA reads as TGTGCCAGCAGCCCTAACGTACGTAGAAATGAAAAACTGTTTTTT. The variable domain in full, with the rest retrieved from reference TRBV9 and TRBJ1-4, is DSGVTQTPKHLITATGQRVTLRCSPRSGDLSVYWYQQSLDQGLQFLIQYYNGEERAKGNILERFSAQQFPDLHSELNLSSLELGDSALYFCASSPNVRRNEKLFFGSGTQLSVL.

This clone has a single count. CDR3 residues: CASVGRLSTDTQYF. The CDR3 nucleotides read TGTGCCAGCGTCGGGAGACTGAGCACAGATACGCAGTATTTT. This chain joins TRBV7-2 and TRBJ2-3; D possibly corresponds to TRBD2 (6 bases). Germline V gene sequence: CDR1 SGHTA, CDR2 FQGNSA. Trimming pared 8 bases from V and 0 bases from J, leaving 12 bases between. CDR3 size: 14 residues.

This clone has only a few counts. V is TRBV19 and J is TRBJ1-2, with 7 bases matching TRBD1. Germline CDR1 and CDR2: LNHDA and SQIVND (reference sequence). V lost 11 bases, J lost 0 bases, and 6 bases stayed unmatched. The CDR3 covers 13 residues. The CDR3 DNA follows: TGTGCCGCCACAGGGGCTTCTAACTATGGCTACACCTTC. This sequence encodes CAATGASNYGYTF.

The rearrangement links TRBV11-2 to TRBJ1-5, with D perhaps TRBD1 (6 bases). This CDR3 region has 16 residues. Between the trimmed V and J ends, which lost 0 bases and 6 bases, there was a span of 15 bases. Looked up from germline, CDR1 is SGHAT and CDR2 is FQNNGV. In nucleotides, the CDR3 is TGTGCCAGCAGCTTAGATCTAGGGGGATCGAGTCAGCCCCAGCATTTT. It codes for CASSLDLGGSSQPQHF.

This sequence joins TRBV10-2 and TRBJ2-6; 7 bases agree with TRBD1. Per the germline V gene, CDR1 is WSHSY and CDR2 is SAAADI. The CDR3 totals 17 residues. The junction had 7 bases not matched to a gene; V was cut back by 3 bases and J by 2 bases. The CDR3 DNA sequence: TGCGCCAGCAGTGAACCGGGACAGTATGCTGGGGCCAACGTCCTGACTTTC. Protein product: CASSEPGQYAGANVLTF.